This T cell receptor (beta chain) was sequenced in a study of CD8 T cells in ankylosing spondylitis. TCRdb used MiXCR to reprocess the 5' RACE reads, holding one entry per CDR3 protein. The repertoire holds some 290,000 distinct CDR3 sequences, with 20% as singletons. The CDR3 length is 14 residues. Trimming stripped 3 bases from V and 6 bases from J, with 12 bases between. The J gene is TRBJ2-1, the V gene TRBV12-3 or TRBV12-4; tentatively, D is TRBD2 (7 bases). The sequence was obtained from a male donor with ankylosing spondylitis or in good health (not recorded which). Material for sequencing was blood, either unsorted or a sorted T cell fraction (not recorded which). This CDR3 is CASSFRGGRNEQFF. The CDR3 region has the DNA TGTGCCAGCAGTTTTAGGGGGGGCCGCAATGAGCAGTTCTTC.